This T cell receptor beta chain was sequenced in a study of blood T cells in healthy people across ages. Overall study: Template switching recovered approximately one barcoded beta molecule for every two T cells.

For the second PCR, which ran for 7 to 11 cycles, a sample-barcoded 5' primer and a J-beta primer mix were used. TCRdb reprocessed the 5' RACE reads via MiXCR and lists one record per CDR3 protein. Seen here are some 640,000 distinct CDR3 sequences, roughly 49% observed once, and the top ten hold 25% to 35%. This CDR3 contains 13 residues. Germline V gene lookup returns CDR1 SQVTM and CDR2 ANQGSEA. Trimming cost V 4 bases and J 2 bases; bases outside gene matches: 4. Study-level results: Roughly linear age-related decline in beta diversity appeared, significant by age 40. It was not known whether donors were CMV positive (a possible confounder of expanded clonotype changes).

This clonotype was counted only a few times. Its target is not known. The rearrangement joins TRBV29-1 to TRBJ2-7, with 8 nucleotides matching TRBD1. The receptor was derived from a woman aged 55 to 70 in good health. Sequences were obtained from blood. This CDR3 is CSVAQGETYEQYF. The CDR3 nucleotides read TGCAGCGTTGCACAGGGGGAGACCTACGAGCAGTACTTC.